This TCR beta chain was obtained from a study of radiotherapy plus CTLA-4 blockade in lung cancer. Study overall: For 18% of patients, objective responses occurred, and about 34% had disease control. Study observations and caveats: After treatment with radiotherapy plus ipilimumab, TCR clones that came from the tumor expanded in blood. According to reports, early shifts in blood T cell clones, alongside interferon-beta, forecast response most accurately.

The CDR3 covers 15 residues. Germline V lookup: CDR1 KGHSH, CDR2 LQKENI. Trimming took off 1 base at V and 2 bases at J, with 11 bases between the two ends. With regard to this clone: Its antigen is unknown.

The protocol was immunoSEQ multiplex PCR, while the TCRdb copy is restricted to in-frame clones and leaves out a portion. Of 81,000 or so clones listed, 84% are singletons. The clonotype comes from a human donor with non-small cell lung cancer who had stable disease on radiotherapy plus ipilimumab. V is TRBV18 and J is TRBJ1-2, with D tentatively TRBD1 (5 bases). The specimen comprised peripheral blood, sampled from a patient treated with radiotherapy plus ipilimumab. CDR3: CASSPLATDNYGYTF. The CDR3 DNA reads as TGTGCCAGCTCACCACTCGCGACAGACAACTATGGCTACACCTTC.